A single T cell receptor beta chain is shown here with its context. In germline, CDR1 is SNHLY, CDR2 FYNNEI. This CDR3 contains 14 residues. The junction had 3 bases not matched to a gene; V was cut back by 10 bases and J by 0 bases. The data belong to a study of control samples from healthy donors and cancer patients. Sequenced by immunoSEQ multiplex PCR; TCRdb stores in-frame clones only, minus some. In the table there are roughly 190,000 clones, 91% of which are singletons. This sequence was found in a woman under 40 in good health. The rearrangement joins TRBV2 to TRBJ2-2, with 9 bases fitting TRBD1. The sequencing sample was made of blood. The CDR3 DNA is TGTGCCAACCGACAGGGGGCGAACACCGGGGAGCTGTTTTTT. Translated, it gives CANRQGANTGELFF.